Below are 29 T cell receptor beta chains sequenced from a single sample in a study of radiotherapy plus CTLA-4 blockade in lung cancer. Assay: immunoSEQ multiplex PCR; the TCRdb copy retains only in-frame clones and omits some. The sample lists roughly 63,000 clones; 70% to 80% were seen once. The sequencing here drew on peripheral blood, taken from a patient treated with radiotherapy plus ipilimumab. The receptors derive from a human donor with non-small cell lung cancer whose response to radiotherapy plus ipilimumab could not be evaluated.

The chain links TRBV4-1 to TRBJ1-2; 7 bases fit TRBD1. This CDR3 has 14 residues. V was clipped by 4 bases and J by 3 bases; unmatched bases: 5. CDR1 is MGHRA and CDR2 is YSYEKL in the germline V gene. DNA of the CDR3: TGCGCCAGCAGCCTATCCGGGACAGACTATGGCTACACCTTC. Translation: CASSLSGTDYGYTF.

The chain couples TRBV18 to TRBJ2-7; TRBD2 agrees at 7 bases. Looked up from germline, CDR1 is KGHSH and CDR2 is LQKENI. The CDR3 has 15 residues. Trimming removed 3 bases from V and 0 bases from J; junction bases left unmatched: 5. CDR3 region: CASSPAGVDSYEQYF. The CDR3 coding sequence is TGTGCCAGCTCACCGGCGGGGGTCGACTCCTACGAGCAGTACTTC.

This rearrangement joins TRBV28 to TRBJ1-3; 8 positions agree with TRBD1. Trimming cost V 5 bases and J 0 bases; bases outside gene matches: 3. Per germline, CDR1 MDHEN and CDR2 SYDVKM. The CDR3 sequence is 15 residues long. The CDR3 bases are TGTGCCAGCAGTCCAGGGGGCGACTCTGGAAACACCATATATTTT. It encodes CASSPGGDSGNTIYF.

This clone was picked up many times. The rearrangement joins TRBV7-2 to TRBJ1-1; tentatively, D is TRBD1 (5 bases). V lost 2 bases to trimming and J lost 5 bases, with 18 bases between them. CDR1 and CDR2 (germline): SGHTA, FQGNSA. The CDR3 sequence is 16 residues long. The DNA for the CDR3 is TGTGCCAGCAGCTTACCCCCCCTGGGGGGAGGTACTGAAGCTTTCTTT. Translation gives CASSLPPLGGGTEAFF.

The chain joins TRBV5-1 to TRBJ1-4; 10 bases line up with TRBD1. CDR3 length: 15 residues. J gave up 5 bases and V 4 bases, and 5 bases lay outside the gene matches. Looked up from germline, CDR1 is SGHRS and CDR2 is YFSETQ. The DNA of the CDR3 is TGCGCCAGCAGCAAGCCGGGACAGGGGAATGAAAAACTGTTTTTT. Translating it yields CASSKPGQGNEKLFF.

The chain carries TRBV14 and TRBJ2-2, with 7 bases lining up with TRBD1. Germline V gene sequence: CDR1 SGHDN, CDR2 FVKESK. J lost 6 bases, V lost 1 base, and 14 bases had no gene match. CDR3 length: 18 residues. The CDR3 sequence is CASSQAGRGLLSAGELFF. In nucleotides, the CDR3 is TGTGCCAGCAGCCAAGCCGGCAGGGGGTTGCTTTCGGCCGGGGAGCTGTTTTTT.

This clone was counted once. V and J are TRBV6-5 and TRBJ1-1; the match to TRBD1 covers 7 bases. The CDR3 extends over 15 amino acids. Germline V gives CDR1 MNHEY, CDR2 SVGAGI. After removal of 6 bases from V and 3 bases from J, the junction contained 10 bases not matched to a gene. Here the CDR3 DNA reads TGTGCCAGCAGAGACAGGGAAGGAATCTACACTGAAGCTTTCTTT. This sequence encodes CASRDREGIYTEAFF.

V gene TRBV7-9 combines with J gene TRBJ1-1; D is uncertain. Germline lookup yields CDR1 SEHNR and CDR2 FQNEAQ (reference sequence). The CDR3 runs 13 residues. V lost 5 bases and J lost 2, with 9 bases in between. CDR3 DNA: TGTGCCAGCAGCCCTGAGATAAACACTGAAGCTTTCTTT. It encodes CASSPEINTEAFF.

V gene TRBV2 combines with J gene TRBJ1-6; a possible D gene is TRBD1 (5 bases). The germline V gene encodes CDR1 SNHLY and CDR2 FYNNEI. The ends were cut back, 8 bases at V and 6 bases at J, with 17 bases in the middle. There are 15 residues in the CDR3. Written as DNA, the CDR3 is TGTGCCAGCGGATACGCCAGGGTTGGTAATTCACCCCTCCACTTT. Translating it yields CASGYARVGNSPLHF.

This sequence joins TRBV30 and TRBJ2-5; 8 nucleotides match TRBD2. Matching the DNA end better, TRBJ2-7 makes the J call doubtful. Germline CDR1 and CDR2: GTSNPN and SVGIG (reference sequence). CDR3 size: 15 residues. In DNA, the CDR3 is TGTGCCGGGACTTTGGGGGGACTAGTGGCCTACGAGCAGTACTTC. It codes for CAGTLGGLVAYEQYF.

This chain connects TRBV9 to TRBJ2-2; 10 bases map to TRBD2. With 4 bases clipped from V and 3 bases from J, the junction kept 3 bases outside the gene matches. Germline assignment: CDR1 SGDLS and CDR2 YYNGEE. This CDR3 is 15 amino acids long. The CDR3 region is CASSPLAGDTGELFF. In nucleotides, the CDR3 is TGTGCCAGCAGCCCTCTAGCGGGGGACACCGGGGAGCTGTTTTTT.

The CDR3 loop is CASSLRGNQPQHF. The CDR3 DNA follows: TGTGCCAGCAGCTTACGGGGGAACCAGCCCCAGCATTTT. The genes are TRBV7-8 and TRBJ1-5; D is perhaps TRBD1 (5 bases). CDR1 SGHVS and CDR2 FQNEAQ come from the germline V gene. Trimming stripped 2 bases from V and 7 bases from J, with 9 bases between. There are 13 residues in the CDR3.

This clone has only a few counts. This CDR3 is also generated by other DNA sequences in the sample. The chain carries TRBV6-5 and TRBJ1-1; no firm D call. V was cut by 0 bases and J by 2 bases, with 10 bases left in between. Looked up from germline, CDR1 is MNHEY and CDR2 is SVGAGI. The CDR3 is 15 amino acids. In DNA form, the CDR3 reads TGTGCCAGCAGTTACTCTACGAGGCTTAACACTGAAGCTTTCTTT. The encoded protein is CASSYSTRLNTEAFF.

This chain's CDR3 is CASSSPNRAGYYGYTF. The DNA for the CDR3 is TGTGCCAGCAGTTCCCCTAATCGGGCAGGGTACTATGGCTACACCTTC. This chain connects TRBV27 to TRBJ1-2, with a tentative D call TRBD1 (5 bases). Trimming cost V 4 bases and J 3 bases, with 18 bases left between them. The CDR3 loop spans 16 amino acids. Germline assignment: CDR1 MNHEY and CDR2 SMNVEV (reference sequence).

The chain combines TRBV29-1 with TRBJ1-5; 7 bases align to TRBD1. V lost 0 bases and J lost 5; bases outside the gene matches: 7. The CDR3 is 15 residues long. CDR1 SQVTM and CDR2 ANQGSEA come from the germline V gene. CDR3 coding DNA: TGCAGCGTTGAAGAGTCAGGGGGTTCGGATCAGCCCCAGCATTTT. It yields the protein CSVEESGGSDQPQHF.

The genes are TRBV5-4 and TRBJ2-3; D remains ambiguous. The CDR3 covers 15 residues. Germline V gene lookup returns CDR1 SGHNT and CDR2 YYREEE (reference sequence). Between the trimmed V and J ends, which lost 0 bases and 1 base, there was a span of 9 bases. The CDR3 DNA reads as TGTGCCAGCAGCTTGGAATTAATCGGCACAGATACGCAGTATTTT. Translated, it gives CASSLELIGTDTQYF.

This chain joins TRBV10-3 and TRBJ1-1; D is perhaps TRBD1 (6 bases). Deletions cut 4 bases from V and 0 bases from J, with 12 bases between. Germline CDR1 is ENHRY and CDR2 is SYGVKD. The CDR3 sequence is 15 residues long. CDR3 nucleotides: TGTGCCATCAGTGGCTCCGGGACAATGAACACTGAAGCTTTCTTT. This sequence encodes CAISGSGTMNTEAFF.

The rearrangement links TRBV7-4 to TRBJ2-7; tentative D call: TRBD1 (5 bases). The CDR3 runs to 14 residues. With 6 bases removed from V and 0 bases from J, the gap between germline ends came to 12 bases. Looked up from germline, CDR1 is SGHVT and CDR2 is SQSDAQ. CDR3 protein: CASSSLTDSYEQYF. The CDR3 nucleotides read TGTGCCAGCAGTTCCCTGACAGACTCCTACGAGCAGTACTTC.

The chain recombines TRBV29-1 with TRBJ2-3, with 10 positions matching TRBD2. CDR3 length equals 14 residues. Trimming at V came to 6 bases and at J to 4 bases, leaving 7 bases not matched to a gene. Germline V lookup: CDR1 SQVTM, CDR2 ANQGSEA. The CDR3 sequence: CSVLLAGEADTQYF. The CDR3 DNA is TGCAGCGTCCTCCTAGCGGGGGAGGCAGATACGCAGTATTTT.

This clone was counted only a few times. The chain is built from TRBV2 and TRBJ1-2; TRBD1 matches at 7 bases. The CDR3 totals 18 residues. Germline V gene lookup returns CDR1 SNHLY and CDR2 FYNNEI. The V segment lost 0 bases and the J segment 2 bases; nucleotides outside the gene matches: 12. The CDR3 nucleotides are TGTGCCAGCAGTGAAGCGCTTCATGGAGGCAGGGGGAACTATGGCTACACCTTC. Its translation: CASSEALHGGRGNYGYTF. The full variable domain, completed using reference TRBV2 and TRBJ1-2, is EPEVTQTPSHQVTQMGQEVILRCVPISNHLYFYWYRQILGQKVEFLVSFYNNEISEKSEIFDDQFSVERPDGSNFTLKIRSTKLEDSAMYFCASSEALHGGRGNYGYTFGSGTRLTVV.

The V call is TRBV5-1, the J call TRBJ1-1; no definite D call. Germline CDR1 reads SGHRS; CDR2 reads YFSETQ. This CDR3 contains 14 residues. Trimming shortened V by 4 bases and J by 0 bases, and 10 bases separated the two germline ends. CDR3 sequence: CASSPGILNTEAFF. The CDR3 DNA sequence: TGCGCCAGCAGCCCGGGGATTCTGAACACTGAAGCTTTCTTT.

This sequence joins TRBV7-9 and TRBJ2-2; 13 bases line up with TRBD2. Germline values: CDR1 SEHNR, CDR2 FQNEAQ (reference sequence). Trimming at V came to 5 bases and at J to 6 bases, leaving 6 bases not matched to a gene. CDR3 length: 16 residues. The CDR3 DNA follows: TGTGCCAGCAGCCCCACTAGCGGGAGGGCCCCCGGGGAGCTGTTTTTT. Protein sequence: CASSPTSGRAPGELFF.

The sample holds a few counts of this clone. A single base separates this from a much larger clone, so it may be a read error. This sample also contains other DNA sequences that code for the same CDR3. The chain has TRBV5-1 and TRBJ2-7; 10 bases are shared with TRBD1. The CDR3 has 15 amino acids. The V and J ends lost 2 bases and 3 bases, in that order; junction bases with no gene match: 5. Germline-derived CDR1 and CDR2 are SGHRS and YFSETQ. This CDR3 is CASSFGDRGLYEQYF. DNA of the CDR3: TGCGCCAGCAGCTTCGGAGACAGGGGGCTCTACGAGCAGTACTTC.

The rearrangement links TRBV28 to TRBJ2-3; the match to TRBD2 covers 12 bases. The junction had 11 bases not matched to a gene; V was cut back by 5 bases and J by 5 bases. The CDR3 extends over 17 amino acids. The V gene's germline CDR1 is MDHEN and CDR2 SYDVKM. As DNA, the CDR3 is TGTGCCAGCAGTCCGAGCCGGACTAGCGGGGCAAGAGATACGCAGTATTTT. It translates to CASSPSRTSGARDTQYF.

The gene calls are TRBV11-2 and TRBJ2-1, with TRBD2 matching over 14 bases. CDR1 and CDR2 (germline): SGHAT, FQNNGV. Unmatched junction bases numbered 9, after V lost 5 bases and J lost 9 bases. This CDR3 region has 16 residues. The CDR3 DNA reads as TGTGCCAGCAGCCCCCGACCGGGACTAGCGGGGGTTGAGCAGTTCTTC. It codes for CASSPRPGLAGVEQFF.

Written as DNA, the CDR3 is TGCAGCGTACTTTCCAATGAGCAGTTCTTC. It specifies CSVLSNEQFF. V is TRBV29-1 and J is TRBJ2-1; D is undetermined. From germline, CDR1 is SQVTM and CDR2 ANQGSEA. This CDR3 spans 10 amino acids. The ends were cut back, 6 bases at V and 6 bases at J, with 6 bases in the middle.

This clone occurred a few times. In nucleotides, the CDR3 is TGTGCCTGGAGCAGATTGCACAGGGCGGAGTACTTC. Translation gives CAWSRLHRAEYF. The rearrangement joins TRBV30 to TRBJ2-7, with D tentatively TRBD1 (6 bases). The CDR3 is 12 amino acids. Trimming took 3 bases from V and 11 from J, leaving 17 bases between them. Germline CDR1 GTSNPN, CDR2 SVGIG (reference sequence).

The genes are TRBV11-3 and TRBJ2-3; D ambiguous. CDR1 is SGHNT and CDR2 is YENEEA in the germline V gene. The germline V and J ends were trimmed by 3 bases and 2 bases, with 9 bases remaining between them. This CDR3 is built from 14 residues. The CDR3, as DNA: TGTGCCAGCAGCTTCACTCGCCACACAGATACGCAGTATTTT. The encoded protein is CASSFTRHTDTQYF.

The chain couples TRBV23-1 to TRBJ2-5; D is ambiguous. TRBV23-1 is annotated as an ORF whose role is uncertain. This CDR3 comprises 16 residues. V was clipped by 4 bases and J by 0 bases, with 15 bases between them. CDR3 sequence reads: CASSLCEVRYQETQYF. CDR3 DNA: TGCGCCAGCAGTCTTTGCGAGGTGAGGTACCAAGAGACCCAGTACTTC.